The 29 T cell receptor beta chains listed next were all sequenced from one sample in a study of sequential checkpoint blockade in melanoma (dated by TCRdb to about 2019). Libraries were built with the immunoSEQ multiplex PCR assay. TCRdb holds this immuneACCESS table with in-frame rearrangements only. Some clones are missing; in checked studies, unresolved V genes explain under half, and the rest has no known cause. The sample yields 25,000 to 35,000 clones; 70% to 90% were counted once. Clones ranked in the top ten supply approximately 15% of the sample. The label giving this sample's treatment or condition can be read as: randomized to nivolumab then ipilimumab (arm A) or the reverse (arm B). The sample was CD8+ T cells sorted from blood (inferred from file names), taken from a patient given nivolumab and ipilimumab in sequence. These receptors originate from a human donor with melanoma.

The gene calls are TRBV14 and TRBJ2-5; the D gene is possibly TRBD1 (5 bases). This CDR3 has 15 amino acids. In germline, CDR1 is SGHDN, CDR2 FVKESK. Trimming left V 3 bases short and J 2 bases short, with 13 bases between. The CDR3 sequence is CASSQVWGLQETQYF. As DNA, the CDR3 is TGTGCCAGCAGCCAGGTTTGGGGCCTTCAAGAGACCCAGTACTTC.

By sample share, this clone is medium-sized. The V call is TRBV28, the J call TRBJ2-7; maybe TRBD2 (5 bases). The CDR3 sequence is 14 residues long. V lost 7 bases to trimming and J lost 1 base, with 14 bases between them. CDR1 is MDHEN and CDR2 is SYDVKM in the germline V gene. The CDR3, as DNA: TGTGCCAGCACCGGACTGCCGTTTTCCTACGAGCAGTACTTC. Its translation: CASTGLPFSYEQYF.

The J gene is TRBJ2-1, the V gene TRBV5-4, with D possibly TRBD2 on 5 matching bases. V lost 4 bases, J lost 8 bases, and 7 bases lay in between. Per germline, CDR1 SGHNT and CDR2 YYREEE (reference sequence). The CDR3 contains 11 residues. For the CDR3, the DNA is TGTGCCAGCAGCCAACTAGATGAGCAGTTCTTC. It codes for CASSQLDEQFF.

The chain combines TRBV6-5 with TRBJ2-1; D ambiguous. V was pared by 6 bases and J by 8 bases, with 20 bases between. Germline CDR1 is MNHEY and CDR2 is SVGAGI. This CDR3 has 15 residues. The CDR3 loop reads CASSDGVWSRHEQFF. In DNA form, the CDR3 reads TGTGCCAGCAGCGATGGAGTTTGGTCGCGGCATGAGCAGTTCTTC.

In this sample, this clone turned up a few times. V is TRBV27 and J is TRBJ1-2, with 8 bases matching TRBD1. Germline-derived CDR1 and CDR2 are MNHEY and SMNVEV (reference sequence). This CDR3 comprises 14 residues. Trimming took 6 bases from V and 6 from J; bases not matched to a gene: 9. The CDR3 bases are TGTGCCAGCAGCTTTACCGGGACAGGTAATGGCTACACCTTC. Its translation is CASSFTGTGNGYTF.

V and J are TRBV30 and TRBJ2-3; 8 nucleotides agree with TRBD2. J lost 3 bases, V lost 1 base, and 12 bases had no gene match. In germline, CDR1 is GTSNPN, CDR2 SVGIG (reference sequence). CDR3 size: 17 residues. DNA of the CDR3: TGTGCCTGGAGTGGAAACGGGAGGGACGGTTGGACAGATACGCAGTATTTT. It codes for CAWSGNGRDGWTDTQYF.

V gene TRBV10-3 combines with J gene TRBJ1-1; 7 bases fit TRBD1. The V gene end was trimmed by 3 bases and the J gene end by 2 bases; junction bases not matched to a gene: 6. The CDR3 loop spans 15 amino acids. In germline, CDR1 is ENHRY, CDR2 SYGVKD. CDR3 DNA: TGTGCCATCAGTGAACCGGGACAGCTAAACACTGAAGCTTTCTTT. Translation gives CAISEPGQLNTEAFF.

This clone was found a few times. Here the CDR3 DNA reads TGTGCCAGCAGCCCAGGGGGCTGGTATGGCTACACCTTC. As protein: CASSPGGWYGYTF. The chain links TRBV14 to TRBJ1-2; 8 bases line up with TRBD1. The CDR3 loop spans 13 amino acids. J gave up 5 bases and V 4 bases, and 3 bases lay outside the gene matches. Germline V lookup: CDR1 SGHDN, CDR2 FVKESK.

Regarding this clone: This CDR3 is also generated by other DNA sequences in the sample. DNA of the CDR3: TGTGCCATCAGTGAAACGGGACAGGGGGCTTGGAATTCACCCCTCCACTTT. Its protein product is CAISETGQGAWNSPLHF. The genes are TRBV10-3 and TRBJ1-6; 12 bases fit TRBD1. Germline CDR1 reads ENHRY; CDR2 reads SYGVKD. The CDR3 covers 17 residues. The V segment lost 3 bases and the J segment 7 bases; nucleotides outside the gene matches: 7.

This chain uses TRBV4-3 with TRBJ2-6; D is undetermined. The CDR3 runs to 18 residues. Germline V gives CDR1 LGHNA, CDR2 YSLEER. V was trimmed by 1 base and J by 0 bases, leaving 13 bases between them. The CDR3 DNA reads as TGCGCCAGCAGCCAAGCCTTCCTCAGGATCTCTGGGGCCAACGTCCTGACTTTC. It translates to CASSQAFLRISGANVLTF.

The chain is built from TRBV5-4 and TRBJ1-1; no clear D. V lost 4 bases, J lost 1 base, and 8 bases lay in between. The CDR3 totals 13 residues. Germline V lookup: CDR1 SGHNT, CDR2 YYREEE (reference sequence). The DNA for the CDR3 is TGTGCCAGCAGCCCGGTCGGGAACACTGAAGCTTTCTTT. It codes for CASSPVGNTEAFF. Full variable domain (outside the CDR3, taken from reference TRBV5-4 and TRBJ1-1): ETGVTQSPTHLIKTRGQQVTLRCSSQSGHNTVSWYQQALGQGPQFIFQYYREEENGRGNFPPRFSGLQFPNYSSELNVNALELDDSALYLCASSPVGNTEAFFGQGTRLTVV.

The chain recombines TRBV14 with TRBJ2-7; no firm D call. Trimming shortened V by 1 base and J by 0 bases, and 10 bases separated the two germline ends. The CDR3 sequence is 15 residues long. The germline V gene has CDR1 SGHDN and CDR2 FVKESK. CDR3 residues: CASSQALHTSYEQYF. The CDR3 region has the DNA TGTGCCAGCAGCCAAGCCCTTCACACCTCCTACGAGCAGTACTTC.

The chain uses TRBV6-6 and TRBJ1-2; D might be TRBD1 (6 bases). The germline CDR1 and CDR2 sequences are MNHNY and SVGAGI (reference sequence). The CDR3 is 13 amino acids. Trimming cost V 4 bases and J 8 bases, with 14 bases left between them. CDR3 region: CASSSGQLVGYTF. CDR3 in DNA: TGTGCCAGCAGTTCCGGACAGCTGGTAGGCTACACCTTC.

V is TRBV6-5 and J is TRBJ2-5; 7 bases agree with TRBD1. The CDR3 covers 14 residues. Germline trimming cut 6 bases from V and 5 bases from J; bases unmatched to any gene: 9. CDR1 and CDR2 from the germline V gene are MNHEY and SVGAGI. The CDR3 DNA sequence: TGTGCCAGCAGAGAAACAGGGGAGAGGGAGACCCAGTACTTC. Translating it yields CASRETGERETQYF.

This rearrangement joins TRBV9 to TRBJ2-1, with a weak D call TRBD1 (6 bases). CDR3 size: 16 residues. Germline V CDR1 and CDR2: SGDLS, YYNGEE. V was clipped by 0 bases and J by 2 bases, with 12 bases between them. CDR3: CASSVAKTGTYNEQFF. In DNA, the CDR3 is TGTGCCAGCAGCGTAGCAAAGACAGGAACCTACAATGAGCAGTTCTTC.

V is TRBV4-3 and J is TRBJ1-2, with TRBD1 identical over 12 bases. The germline gives CDR1 LGHNA, CDR2 YSLEER. Losses at the gene ends were 4 bases for V and 7 bases for J; bases not matched to a gene: 4. The CDR3 spans 14 residues. The CDR3, as DNA: TGCGCCAGCAGCCCCGGGACAGGGGGCCTTGGCTACACCTTC. As protein: CASSPGTGGLGYTF.

The rearrangement joins TRBV7-6 to TRBJ1-4; D might be TRBD1 (5 bases). The CDR3 is made up of 15 amino acids. Germline lookup yields CDR1 SGHVS and CDR2 FNYEAQ. Trimming pared 5 bases from V and 3 bases from J, leaving 13 bases between. The CDR3 sequence is CASSPTGGPNEKLFF. CDR3 DNA sequence: TGTGCCAGCAGCCCGACCGGGGGACCTAATGAAAAACTGTTTTTT.

The V gene is TRBV5-6, the J gene TRBJ2-1, with 7 bases identical to TRBD2. Germline CDR1 and CDR2: SGHDT and YYEEEE. This CDR3 comprises 16 residues. After removal of 4 bases from V and 5 bases from J, the junction contained 12 bases not matched to a gene. CDR3 sequence: CASSTILGGINNEQFF. The CDR3 coding sequence is TGTGCCAGCAGCACCATTTTGGGGGGGATTAACAATGAGCAGTTCTTC.

The sample holds one count of this clone. Within the sample, other DNA sequences also encode this same CDR3. This chain uses TRBV5-1 with TRBJ2-3, with D hard to call. Trimming stripped 4 bases from V and 0 bases from J, with 12 bases between. This CDR3 comprises 15 residues. CDR1 SGHRS and CDR2 YFSETQ come from the germline V gene. The CDR3 sequence: CASSLESSSTDTQYF. Written as DNA, the CDR3 is TGCGCCAGCAGCCTGGAGAGTTCTAGCACAGATACGCAGTATTTT.

The genes are TRBV13 and TRBJ2-7; 8 nucleotides line up with TRBD1. The CDR3 consists of 14 residues. Germline values: CDR1 PRHDT, CDR2 FYEKMQ (reference sequence). Germline trimming cut 5 bases from V and 6 bases from J; bases unmatched to any gene: 9. CDR3 sequence reads: CASSHGTGLSEQYV. CDR3 in DNA: TGTGCCAGCAGCCATGGGACAGGACTCAGCGAGCAGTACGTC.

CDR3 DNA: TGTGCCAGCAGCGTGGGGGGGGACTATGGCTACACCTTC. It codes for CASSVGGDYGYTF. The chain carries TRBV9 and TRBJ1-2; TRBD1 is a possible D gene (5 bases). The germline V gene has CDR1 SGDLS and CDR2 YYNGEE. The CDR3 length is 13 residues. V was pared by 2 bases and J by 3 bases, with 8 bases between.

V and J are TRBV5-5 and TRBJ1-1, with a tentative D call TRBD1 (5 bases). The CDR3 contains 14 residues. In germline, CDR1 is SGHKS, CDR2 YYEKEE (reference sequence). With 2 bases removed from V and 1 base from J, the gap between germline ends came to 9 bases. CDR3 nucleotides: TGTGCCAGCAGCTTCGGCAGGGCGAACACTGAAGCTTTCTTT. Translating gives CASSFGRANTEAFF.

The V and J genes are TRBV15 and TRBJ2-5; 7 positions match TRBD2. Germline lookup yields CDR1 LNHNV and CDR2 YYDKDF (reference sequence). The trim removed 3 bases at V and 5 bases at J, leaving 3 bases unmatched. The CDR3 runs to 13 residues. DNA of the CDR3: TGTGCCACCAGCAGTGTCGGGGGGGAGACCCAGTACTTC. It encodes CATSSVGGETQYF.

The chain couples TRBV9 to TRBJ1-4, with 7 bases fitting TRBD1. After removal of 0 bases from V and 3 bases from J, the junction contained 2 bases not matched to a gene. Germline-derived CDR1 and CDR2 are SGDLS and YYNGEE. This CDR3 is 15 amino acids long. The CDR3 coding sequence is TGTGCCAGCAGCGTAGGAGGGGGCTCTAATGAAAAACTGTTTTTT. It encodes CASSVGGGSNEKLFF.

V gene TRBV27 combines with J gene TRBJ1-3; 8 nucleotides line up with TRBD1. The germline V gene has CDR1 MNHEY and CDR2 SMNVEV (reference sequence). The J segment lost 1 base and the V segment lost 3 bases, leaving 2 bases of the junction unmatched. The CDR3 consists of 15 residues. CDR3 in amino acids: CASSLDRASGNTIYF. For the CDR3, the DNA is TGTGCCAGCAGTTTGGACAGGGCGTCTGGAAACACCATATATTTT.

The V and J genes are TRBV6-5 and TRBJ2-2; 12 bases align to TRBD2. The CDR3 runs to 16 residues. Germline loops: CDR1 MNHEY, CDR2 SVGAGI. After removal of 0 bases from V and 4 bases from J, the junction contained 0 bases not matched to a gene. The CDR3 spells CASSYSTSGSTGELFF. As DNA, the CDR3 is TGTGCCAGCAGTTACTCGACTAGCGGGAGCACCGGGGAGCTGTTTTTT.

Only one count was recorded for this clone. This chain uses TRBV4-3 with TRBJ2-7; 9 nucleotides agree with TRBD2. With 4 bases clipped from V and 0 bases from J, the junction kept 7 bases outside the gene matches. Germline V gene lookup returns CDR1 LGHNA and CDR2 YSLEER. CDR3 size: 16 residues. The CDR3 DNA is TGCGCCAGCAGCCTAGACCCACTAGCGGGCTCCTACGAGCAGTACGTC. Translation: CASSLDPLAGSYEQYV.

The gene calls are TRBV29-1 and TRBJ2-7, with unresolved D. The V gene's germline CDR1 is SQVTM and CDR2 ANQGSEA. There are 11 residues in the CDR3. The V and J ends lost 7 bases and 5 bases respectively, with 12 bases between them. The DNA of the CDR3 is TGCAGCGCCACGAGGAGTGACGAGCAGTACTTC. Its protein product is CSATRSDEQYF.

The gene calls are TRBV23-1 and TRBJ1-3, with D maybe TRBD1 (6 bases). TRBV23-1 belongs to the ORF category, with a function that is uncertain. CDR3 length equals 15 residues. V was pared by 7 bases and J by 4 bases, with 17 bases between. CDR3 region: CASTRGAAAGNTIYF. CDR3 DNA: TGCGCCAGCACCCGGGGGGCGGCAGCCGGAAACACCATATATTTT.